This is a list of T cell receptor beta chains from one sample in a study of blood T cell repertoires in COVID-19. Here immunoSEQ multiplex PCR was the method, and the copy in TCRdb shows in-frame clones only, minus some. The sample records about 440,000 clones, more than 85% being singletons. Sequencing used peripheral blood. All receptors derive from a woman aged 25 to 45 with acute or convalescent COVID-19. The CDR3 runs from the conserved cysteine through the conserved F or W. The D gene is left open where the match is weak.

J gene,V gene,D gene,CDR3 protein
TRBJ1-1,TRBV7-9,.,CASSLKHNTEAFF
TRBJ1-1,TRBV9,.,CASSERMWSEAFF
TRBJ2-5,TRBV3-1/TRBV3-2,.,CASSQLGETQYF
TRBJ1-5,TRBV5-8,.,CASSLAGKSNQPQHF
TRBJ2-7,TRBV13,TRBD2,CASSREGPLLEQYF
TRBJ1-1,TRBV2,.,CASSAEGEAFF
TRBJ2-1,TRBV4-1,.,CASSQGVGGLYNEQFF
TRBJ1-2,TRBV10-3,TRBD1,CAISELRAGQGDGYTF
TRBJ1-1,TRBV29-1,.,CSVVYNKGAFF
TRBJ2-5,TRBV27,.,CASSLSGSGRQTQYF
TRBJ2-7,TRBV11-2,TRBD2,CASSLGSSGGAFSYEQYF
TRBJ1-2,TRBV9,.,CASTTGPSGYTF
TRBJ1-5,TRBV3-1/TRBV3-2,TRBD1,CASSPSIRQGTNQPQHF
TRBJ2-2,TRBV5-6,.,CASSLGPVPGELFF
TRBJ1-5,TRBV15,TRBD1,CATSRDRGDQPQHF
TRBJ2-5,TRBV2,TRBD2,CASMAGGLGETQYF
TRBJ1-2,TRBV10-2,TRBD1,CASRAERQGRRYGYTF
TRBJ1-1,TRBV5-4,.,CASSLELVNTEAFF
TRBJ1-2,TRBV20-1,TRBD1,CSARRDSGYTF
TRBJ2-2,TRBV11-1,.,CASRLGAVAGELFF
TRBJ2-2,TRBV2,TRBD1,CASSAWTGGSERNTGELFF
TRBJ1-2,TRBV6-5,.,CASSYSNTNYGYTF
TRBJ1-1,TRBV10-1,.,CATTGVGSWEAFF
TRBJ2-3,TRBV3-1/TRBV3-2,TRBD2,CASSQQGLAGGSPPDTQYF
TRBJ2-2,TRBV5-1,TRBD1,CASGDRGANTGELFF
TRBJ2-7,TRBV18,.,CASSPPDSPYEQYF
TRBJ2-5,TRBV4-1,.,CASSHGGRGETQYF
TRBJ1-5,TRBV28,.,CATQGSSRGNQPQHF